Listed here are 31 T cell receptor beta chains from one sample, sequenced in a study of blood T cell repertoires in COVID-19 (dated by TCRdb to about 2020). The library came from the immunoSEQ multiplex PCR assay. This is the immuneACCESS table as TCRdb keeps it, with only in-frame sequences that have V and J called. A part of the clones is gone; compared with another copy, unresolved V genes explain less than half, and the rest is unexplained. Across this sample there are approximately 73,000 clones, with around nine tenths seen only once. Roughly 1.9% of the sample is in the top ten clones. The specimen sequenced was peripheral blood. The receptors shown here come from a woman aged 60 to 75 with acute or convalescent COVID-19.

In this sample, this clone turned up a few times. This chain links TRBV10-3 with TRBJ2-1; tentatively, D is TRBD2 (6 bases). Germline V CDR1 and CDR2: ENHRY, SYGVKD. Trimming shortened V by 0 bases and J by 3 bases, and 9 bases separated the two germline ends. This CDR3 comprises 15 residues. The chain's CDR3 is CAISESRGGYNEQFF. The CDR3 DNA is TGTGCCATCAGTGAGTCGCGGGGAGGCTACAATGAGCAGTTCTTC.

The rearrangement uses TRBV7-3 and TRBJ2-2; D is unresolved. Trimming took off 2 bases at V and 6 bases at J, with 7 bases between the two ends. Germline V CDR1 and CDR2: SGHTA, FQGTGA. The CDR3 runs 13 residues. CDR3 region: CASSLAAPGELFF. CDR3 nucleotide sequence: TGTGCCAGCAGCTTAGCGGCCCCCGGGGAGCTGTTTTTT.

This clone appeared a single time. The chain combines TRBV15 with TRBJ1-2, with D perhaps matching TRBD1 (6 bases). Per germline, CDR1 LNHNV and CDR2 YYDKDF (reference sequence). V gave up 1 base and J gave up 0 bases, with 6 bases separating them. This CDR3 has 14 residues. The DNA for the CDR3 is TGTGCCACCAGCAGAGCAGGGGCTAACTATGGCTACACCTTC. The encoded protein is CATSRAGANYGYTF.

The chain's CDR3 is CASSLGGTSGGTDTQYF. The CDR3 coding sequence is TGTGCCAGCAGCTTAGGGGGGACTAGCGGGGGCACAGATACGCAGTATTTT. V usage is TRBV7-2 and J usage is TRBJ2-3, with 13 bases lining up with TRBD2. This CDR3 has 17 amino acids. CDR1 and CDR2 from the germline V gene are SGHTA and FQGNSA. The J segment lost 1 base and the V segment lost 1 base, leaving 2 bases of the junction unmatched.

V is TRBV4-1 and J is TRBJ2-5; 7 bases fit TRBD2. Per the germline V gene, CDR1 is MGHRA and CDR2 is YSYEKL. There are 15 residues in the CDR3. The trim removed 4 bases at V and 1 base at J, leaving 6 bases unmatched. The CDR3 DNA follows: TGCGCCAGCAGCCTAGTAGCGGGCCTCCAAGAGACCCAGTACTTC. This sequence encodes CASSLVAGLQETQYF.

The chain is built from TRBV7-9 and TRBJ1-5; 7 nucleotides align to TRBD1. Germline V gives CDR1 SEHNR, CDR2 FQNEAQ (reference sequence). J gave up 5 bases and V 1 base, and 8 bases lay outside the gene matches. CDR3 length: 16 amino acids. The CDR3 here is CASSLVTTGTHQPQHF. CDR3 in DNA: TGTGCCAGCAGCTTAGTGACGACAGGGACACATCAGCCCCAGCATTTT.

The chain is built from TRBV5-1 and TRBJ1-4; 7 nucleotides align to TRBD1. Germline loops: CDR1 SGHRS, CDR2 YFSETQ. The CDR3 length is 14 residues. V lost 5 bases to trimming and J lost 0 bases; unmatched junction nucleotides: 1. Written as DNA, the CDR3 is TGCGCCAGCAGAGGGACAGCAACTAATGAAAAACTGTTTTTT. Encoded protein: CASRGTATNEKLFF.

The genes are TRBV9 and TRBJ2-2; 8 bases map to TRBD1. The CDR3 length is 13 residues. V was pared by 9 bases and J by 2 bases, with 3 bases of the junction left unmatched. The germline V gene encodes CDR1 SGDLS and CDR2 YYNGEE. CDR3 sequence reads: CATGTGNTGELFF. CDR3 sequence (DNA): TGTGCCACCGGGACAGGAAACACCGGGGAGCTGTTTTTT.

This clone was recorded a few times. The V gene is TRBV3-1 (or the pseudogene TRBV3-2), the J gene TRBJ2-7, with D tentatively TRBD1 (6 bases). V lost 2 bases to trimming and J lost 9 bases, with 17 bases between them. The CDR3 sequence is 14 residues long. Germline loops: CDR1 LGHDT, CDR2 YNNKEL (reference sequence). The CDR3 nucleotides read TGTGCCAGCAGCCAACCTAACCGGGGCAGGGGGCAGTACTTC. Amino acid sequence: CASSQPNRGRGQYF.

The table lists this clone with a few counts. The chain links TRBV7-9 to TRBJ2-7; 7 nucleotides align to TRBD1. Trimming at V came to 4 bases and at J to 2 bases, leaving 11 bases not matched to a gene. The CDR3 is 16 amino acids. Germline loops: CDR1 SEHNR, CDR2 FQNEAQ (reference sequence). The DNA of the CDR3 is TGTGCCAGCAGCTCCCATGACAGGGCCTTGGCCTACGAGCAGTACTTC. As protein: CASSSHDRALAYEQYF.

V gene TRBV4-1 combines with J gene TRBJ1-4, with 9 positions matching TRBD1. V shed 4 bases, J shed 4 bases, and the junction held 4 bases outside the gene matches. CDR1 and CDR2 (germline): MGHRA, YSYEKL. There are 15 residues in the CDR3. CDR3 sequence: CASSLGQGHNEKLFF. In nucleotides, the CDR3 is TGCGCCAGCAGCCTAGGACAGGGGCATAATGAAAAACTGTTTTTT.

The rearrangement links TRBV6-5 to TRBJ2-2; TRBD2 aligns across 11 bases. The germline CDR1 and CDR2 sequences are MNHEY and SVGAGI. Trimming at V came to 0 bases and at J to 8 bases, leaving 5 bases not matched to a gene. The CDR3 sequence is 16 residues long. The CDR3 region has the DNA TGTGCCAGCAGTTACTCCTTATGGACTAGCGGGGGGGAGCTGTTTTTT. It specifies CASSYSLWTSGGELFF.

V usage is TRBV7-2 and J usage is TRBJ1-1; D unclear. V gave up 3 bases and J gave up 1 base, with 9 bases separating them. CDR1 is SGHTA and CDR2 is FQGNSA in the germline V gene. The CDR3 consists of 14 residues. The CDR3 sequence is CASSLTAANTEAFF. In DNA form, the CDR3 reads TGTGCCAGCAGCTTGACGGCGGCGAACACTGAAGCTTTCTTT.

V is TRBV5-1 and J is TRBJ2-1; 7 positions match TRBD2. V lost 4 bases, J lost 0 bases, and 7 bases stayed unmatched. Germline V gene data show CDR1 as SGHRS and CDR2 as YFSETQ. The CDR3 spans 16 residues. CDR3 DNA: TGCGCCAGCAGCCGGGGACTACCAAGCTCCTACAATGAGCAGTTCTTC. Its translation is CASSRGLPSSYNEQFF. Full variable domain (remainder filled in from reference TRBV5-1 and TRBJ2-1): KAGVTQTPRYLIKTRGQQVTLSCSPISGHRSVSWYQQTPGQGLQFLFEYFSETQRNKGNFPGRFSGRQFSNSRSEMNVSTLELGDSALYLCASSRGLPSSYNEQFFGPGTRLTVL.

This chain joins TRBV5-5 and TRBJ2-1; 11 nucleotides align to TRBD2. J lost 6 bases, V lost 4 bases, and 12 bases had no gene match. CDR3 length: 17 amino acids. Germline lookup yields CDR1 SGHKS and CDR2 YYEKEE (reference sequence). The CDR3 sequence: CASSAKILAGASNEQFF. The DNA for the CDR3 is TGTGCCAGCAGCGCGAAAATACTAGCGGGAGCCAGCAATGAGCAGTTCTTC.

The gene calls are TRBV9 and TRBJ2-7; maybe TRBD2 (6 bases). Trimming took 0 bases from V and 2 from J, leaving 12 bases between them. The germline CDR1 and CDR2 sequences are SGDLS and YYNGEE. The CDR3 sequence is 15 residues long. The CDR3 bases are TGTGCCAGCAGCGTAGCGGAGGGCTTAGCCTACGAGCAGTACTTC. Its translation: CASSVAEGLAYEQYF.

There are a few counts of this clone. This chain connects TRBV10-3 to TRBJ1-6; a weak D match, TRBD1 (6 bases). The CDR3 loop spans 15 amino acids. V was clipped by 2 bases and J by 5 bases, with 10 bases between them. Germline lookup yields CDR1 ENHRY and CDR2 SYGVKD. CDR3 nucleotides: TGTGCCATCAGTGAGGTGACAGGAGATAATTCACCCCTCCACTTT. Protein: CAISEVTGDNSPLHF.

The CDR3 here is CASSQGGRPNYGYTF. The CDR3 region has the DNA TGCGCCAGCAGCCAAGGGGGCAGGCCGAACTATGGCTACACCTTC. The chain carries TRBV4-1 and TRBJ1-2; D perhaps matches TRBD1 (5 bases). V was pared by 1 base and J by 2 bases, with 11 bases between. The germline V gene has CDR1 MGHRA and CDR2 YSYEKL. The CDR3 has 15 amino acids.

The V and J genes are TRBV7-3 and TRBJ1-5; D is uncertain. Trimming stripped 2 bases from V and 0 bases from J, with 8 bases between. Germline CDR1 reads SGHTA; CDR2 reads FQGTGA. The CDR3 runs 15 residues. CDR3 residues: CASSLGQNSNQPQHF. The CDR3 nucleotides are TGTGCCAGCAGCTTAGGTCAGAATAGCAATCAGCCCCAGCATTTT.

V is TRBV7-2 and J is TRBJ1-2; D is possibly TRBD1 (5 bases). Germline-derived CDR1 and CDR2 are SGHTA and FQGNSA. V was trimmed by 4 bases and J by 6 bases, leaving 21 bases between them. The CDR3 covers 16 residues. The CDR3 region is CASSYYQLGDRDGYTF. The CDR3 DNA is TGTGCCAGCAGCTATTACCAGTTAGGGGATCGGGATGGCTACACCTTC.

The V call is TRBV25-1, the J call TRBJ1-2; possibly TRBD1 for D (6 bases). Germline V gene sequence: CDR1 MGHDK, CDR2 SYGVNS. Trimming took off 5 bases at V and 7 bases at J, with 11 bases between the two ends. The CDR3 extends over 12 amino acids. This CDR3 is CASSLGTFGYTF. The CDR3 region has the DNA TGTGCCAGCAGTCTAGGGACATTTGGCTACACCTTC.

The rearrangement uses TRBV5-1 and TRBJ1-3, with D perhaps TRBD1 (6 bases). The CDR3 has 15 amino acids. V shed 4 bases and J shed 6 bases, with 17 bases lying between them. Germline V gene lookup returns CDR1 SGHRS and CDR2 YFSETQ. In nucleotides, the CDR3 is TGCGCCAGCAGCCCAACCGGACAGACTCCAAACACCATATATTTT. This codes for CASSPTGQTPNTIYF.

This sequence joins TRBV11-2 and TRBJ1-1, with 11 bases matching TRBD1. Germline values: CDR1 SGHAT, CDR2 FQNNGV. The CDR3 is made up of 13 amino acids. V lost 5 bases, J lost 8 bases, and 4 bases stayed unmatched. The CDR3, as DNA: TGTGCCAGCAGCCTCGGGACAGGGGGGGAAGCTTTCTTT. Translation gives CASSLGTGGEAFF.

This clone was recorded once. This chain links TRBV10-2 with TRBJ2-6, with 9 bases aligning to TRBD1. Germline CDR1 WSHSY, CDR2 SAAADI. The CDR3 sequence is 16 residues long. The V segment lost 6 bases and the J segment 4 bases; nucleotides outside the gene matches: 7. In DNA, the CDR3 is TGCGCCAGCAGGGCCGGGACAGGGTCAGGGGCCAACGTCCTGACTTTC. Residues: CASRAGTGSGANVLTF.

The chain is built from TRBV9 and TRBJ1-1; D is possibly TRBD1 (5 bases). Trimming removed 0 bases from V and 3 bases from J, with 6 bases in between. The germline V gene has CDR1 SGDLS and CDR2 YYNGEE. This CDR3 comprises 13 residues. The DNA for the CDR3 is TGTGCCAGCAGCGTAGCAGGGTACACTGAAGCTTTCTTT. It yields the protein CASSVAGYTEAFF.

The chain joins TRBV7-3 to TRBJ2-7; the match to TRBD1 covers 10 bases. This CDR3 comprises 14 residues. Unmatched junction bases numbered 5, after V lost 6 bases and J lost 3 bases. Germline assignment: CDR1 SGHTA and CDR2 FQGTGA. Here the CDR3 DNA reads TGTGCCAGCAGATCCCGGGACAGGGGCTACGAGCAGTACTTC. Translated, it gives CASRSRDRGYEQYF.

This clone was seen only once. CDR3 DNA sequence: TGCGCCAGCAGCTTTCTCCTGAACACTGAAGCTTTCTTT. It is translated as CASSFLLNTEAFF. This chain uses TRBV5-1 with TRBJ1-1; the D is unclear. This CDR3 region has 13 residues. Germline CDR1 is SGHRS and CDR2 is YFSETQ. V lost 2 bases and J lost 0, with 5 bases in between.

The chain is built from TRBV28 and TRBJ2-7; D possibly corresponds to TRBD1 (7 bases). Trimming removed 5 bases at V and 4 bases at J, with 15 bases between. CDR1 is MDHEN and CDR2 is SYDVKM in the germline V gene. CDR3 length: 14 amino acids. In nucleotides, the CDR3 is TGTGCCAGCAGTCCAGGACAGGCGGGGTACGAGCAGTACTTC. This translates into CASSPGQAGYEQYF.

CDR3 region: CAARQGIGYTF. CDR3 DNA sequence: TGTGCCGCCCGGCAGGGAATTGGCTACACCTTC. This rearrangement joins TRBV6-5 to TRBJ1-2; possible D gene TRBD1, 5 bases. Trimming removed 11 bases at V and 7 bases at J, with 14 bases between. The germline gives CDR1 MNHEY, CDR2 SVGAGI. The CDR3 has 11 amino acids.

The chain joins TRBV10-2 to TRBJ1-2, with D perhaps TRBD1 (5 bases). The CDR3 totals 17 residues. Germline CDR1 is WSHSY and CDR2 is SAAADI. V shed 6 bases and J shed 4 bases, with 24 bases lying between them. The DNA of the CDR3 is TGCGCCAGCAGCCCTCGGGCGGGGGACTCGGAGACCTATGGCTACACCTTC. It specifies CASSPRAGDSETYGYTF.

This chain joins TRBV6-5 and TRBJ1-1; unclear D gene. Trimming took 4 bases from V and 5 from J, leaving 11 bases between them. Germline CDR1 MNHEY, CDR2 SVGAGI. This CDR3 is 13 amino acids long. The CDR3 DNA reads as TGTGCCAGCAGTTGGCAGGAACGGACTGAAGCTTTCTTT. It is translated as CASSWQERTEAFF.